What follows are 32 T cell receptor beta chains derived from one specimen sequenced in a study of response to subunit inactivated influenza vaccine. MiXCR, run by TCRdb on the RT-PCR reads, gives a single entry per CDR3 protein. The sample has more than 200,000 distinct CDR3 sequences, about 12% seen once; the top ten hold 7.8%. The sequencing used non-naive T cells sorted from PBMCs, collected around 14 days before vaccination. The source of these receptors is a man aged 50 to 59 who received an inactivated influenza vaccine.

This clonotype was recorded at least ten times. J is TRBJ1-2 and V is TRBV6-5; maybe TRBD1 (5 bases). V lost 0 bases and J 2 bases, leaving 22 bases between the germline ends. Germline CDR1 reads MNHEY; CDR2 reads SVGAGI. CDR3 length: 19 residues. CDR3 DNA: TGTGCCAGCAGTTACTCCTGGATTCGTCGGCGGAGGGGCAACTATGGCTACACCTTC. The encoded protein is CASSYSWIRRRRGNYGYTF.

The chain uses TRBV6-1 and TRBJ2-1; 12 positions agree with TRBD2. The CDR3 loop spans 13 amino acids. CDR1 MNHNS and CDR2 SASEGT come from the germline V gene. V was pared by 10 bases and J by 7 bases, with 5 bases of the junction left unmatched. CDR3 residues: CATRTSGKNEQFF. The CDR3 DNA reads as TGTGCCACCCGGACTAGCGGGAAAAATGAGCAGTTCTTC.

In its sample, this clonotype was seen many times. V is TRBV5-1 and J is TRBJ2-7; TRBD1 matches at 7 bases. CDR3 size: 13 residues. Germline V gene sequence: CDR1 SGHRS, CDR2 YFSETQ. J lost 1 base, V lost 3 bases, and 1 base had no gene match. This chain's CDR3 is CASSSTGSYEQYF. The CDR3 DNA is TGCGCCAGCAGCTCGACAGGGTCCTACGAGCAGTACTTC.

This clonotype was seen more than once but under ten times. The CDR3 sequence: CASSHREFADTQYF. CDR3 sequence (DNA): TGCGCCAGCAGTCACAGGGAGTTCGCAGATACGCAGTATTTT. The chain carries TRBV10-2 and TRBJ2-3; a possible D gene is TRBD1 (6 bases). This CDR3 contains 14 residues. Trimming took 5 bases from V and 4 from J, leaving 13 bases between them. CDR1 and CDR2 from the germline V gene are WSHSY and SAAADI.

The V call is TRBV28, the J call TRBJ2-5; 14 nucleotides align to TRBD2. CDR3 length equals 17 residues. Germline lookup yields CDR1 MDHEN and CDR2 SYDVKM. With V trimmed by 5 bases and J by 6 bases, 11 bases remained unmatched. CDR3 DNA sequence: TGTGCCAGCAGTCCCGCGGGACTAGCGGGAGCGATACAGACCCAGTACTTC. As protein: CASSPAGLAGAIQTQYF.

This clonotype was recorded at least ten times. The gene calls are TRBV7-2 and TRBJ2-7; D gene uncertain. CDR3 length: 16 residues. Germline V CDR1 and CDR2: SGHTA, FQGNSA. The V gene lost 1 base and the J gene lost 3 bases, with 16 bases spanning the gap. CDR3 sequence (DNA): TGTGCCAGCAGCTTAGTGAGTGGCGGAGATCTCTACGAGCAGTACTTC. This translates into CASSLVSGGDLYEQYF.

The chain links TRBV10-3 to TRBJ1-6; unclear D gene. Trimming took 4 bases from V and 8 from J, leaving 9 bases between them. This CDR3 is built from 13 residues. Germline V gives CDR1 ENHRY, CDR2 SYGVKD. The CDR3 reads CAISGGWDSPLHF. CDR3 coding DNA: TGTGCCATCAGTGGTGGGTGGGATTCACCCCTCCACTTT.

This chain links TRBV20-1 with TRBJ2-1; D is uncertain. The CDR3 contains 13 residues. Trimming cost V 1 base and J 5 bases, with 9 bases left between them. Germline lookup yields CDR1 DFQATT and CDR2 SNEGSKA (reference sequence). The chain's CDR3 is CSARAYSNNEQFF. The CDR3 DNA reads as TGCAGTGCTAGAGCCTACTCGAACAATGAGCAGTTCTTC.

This clonotype was seen more than once but under ten times. The chain employs TRBV7-9 and TRBJ1-1; 8 nucleotides line up with TRBD1. The V gene's germline CDR1 is SEHNR and CDR2 FQNEAQ (reference sequence). J lost 5 bases, V lost 0 bases, and 8 bases had no gene match. The CDR3 covers 16 residues. This chain's CDR3 is CASSLATGQGRTEAFF. The CDR3 nucleotides read TGTGCCAGCAGCTTAGCCACTGGACAGGGTCGGACTGAAGCTTTCTTT.

This clonotype appeared many times. V is TRBV27 and J is TRBJ2-1, with 9 bases that match TRBD2. The CDR3 sequence is 16 residues long. J lost 0 bases, V lost 4 bases, and 4 bases had no gene match. Germline V gives CDR1 MNHEY, CDR2 SMNVEV (reference sequence). CDR3: CASSSIAGDSYNEQFF. The CDR3 nucleotides read TGTGCCAGCAGTTCAATAGCGGGAGACTCCTACAATGAGCAGTTCTTC.

This clonotype was detected a few times. The CDR3 coding sequence is TGCAGCGTTCAACAGAGATCCGCCTACGAGCAGTACTTC. It encodes CSVQQRSAYEQYF. The V gene is TRBV29-1, the J gene TRBJ2-7; D remains unclear. The CDR3 length is 13 residues. Germline CDR1 reads SQVTM; CDR2 reads ANQGSEA. With 5 bases removed from V and 2 bases from J, the gap between germline ends came to 13 bases.

Of note for this clonotype: A much larger clone lies a single base off, so this may be a read error. The V and J genes are TRBV29-1 and TRBJ2-2; D may be TRBD1 (5 bases). This CDR3 region has 12 residues. The germline CDR1 and CDR2 sequences are SQVTM and ANQGSEA. The CDR3 is CMVTVVAGELFF. CDR3 sequence (DNA): TGTATGGTGACAGTGGTCGCCGGGGAGCTGTTTTTT.

This chain connects TRBV20-1 to TRBJ1-2; D is perhaps TRBD1 (6 bases). CDR1 is DFQATT, CDR2 SNEGSKA, per germline (reference sequence). V shed 6 bases and J shed 7 bases, with 18 bases lying between them. This CDR3 has 13 amino acids. The CDR3 nucleotides are TGCAGTGCCACGTCGGGGGCTGGGGGTGGCTACACCTTC. This encodes CSATSGAGGGYTF.

The rearrangement links TRBV20-1 to TRBJ2-7, with 7 positions matching TRBD1. Germline loops: CDR1 DFQATT, CDR2 SNEGSKA (reference sequence). There are 17 residues in the CDR3. After removal of 0 bases from V and 0 bases from J, the junction contained 11 bases not matched to a gene. DNA for the CDR3: TGCAGTGCTAGAGATCGTTCCCCCACAGGGGCCTCCTACGAGCAGTACTTC. Protein product: CSARDRSPTGASYEQYF.

This clonotype was observed a few times. V usage is TRBV20-1 and J usage is TRBJ2-7; 11 bases are a match to TRBD1. V gave up 2 bases and J gave up 5 bases; unmatched junction bases: 5. Germline V gene data show CDR1 as DFQATT and CDR2 as SNEGSKA (reference sequence). This CDR3 is built from 14 residues. The CDR3 region is CSARPGQGGDEQYF. The CDR3 nucleotides read TGCAGTGCTAGACCGGGACAGGGGGGTGACGAGCAGTACTTC.

This clonotype was observed a few times. The chain is built from TRBV12-3 or TRBV12-4 and TRBJ2-1; tentatively, D is TRBD1 or TRBD2 (5 bases each). V was shortened by 7 bases and J by 7 bases, with 17 bases between the two germline ends. This CDR3 contains 14 residues. The CDR3 DNA is TGTGCCAGCACCGTCCTGGGACCACAGAATGAGCAGTTCTTC. Protein product: CASTVLGPQNEQFF.

V and J are TRBV4-2 and TRBJ1-2; the D gene is possibly TRBD1 (6 bases). The CDR3 spans 16 residues. Germline V CDR1 and CDR2: LGHNA, YNFKEQ. Trimming took off 1 base at V and 7 bases at J, with 19 bases between the two ends. The CDR3 nucleotides are TGTGCCAGCAGCCAAGTTACCCTACAGGGTCGGGGTGGCTACACCTTC. Amino acids: CASSQVTLQGRGGYTF.

V usage is TRBV4-2 and J usage is TRBJ2-1, with 7 nucleotides matching TRBD2. CDR3 size: 15 residues. J gave up 3 bases and V 5 bases, and 7 bases lay outside the gene matches. Germline V gives CDR1 LGHNA, CDR2 YNFKEQ. In DNA, the CDR3 is TGTGCCAGCAGCGACCCTAGCGGAGTCTACAATGAGCAGTTCTTC. This sequence encodes CASSDPSGVYNEQFF.

The chain joins TRBV24-1 to TRBJ2-3, with unresolved D. The germline V gene has CDR1 KGHDR and CDR2 SFDVKD. V was pared by 2 bases and J by 7 bases, with 9 bases between. This CDR3 is built from 13 residues. CDR3 DNA sequence: TGTGCCACCAGTGATTGGACCGGCTATACGCAGTATTTT. Translated, it gives CATSDWTGYTQYF.

This chain links TRBV9 with TRBJ2-2; the match to TRBD1 covers 11 bases. Germline V lookup: CDR1 SGDLS, CDR2 YYNGEE. Losses at the gene ends were 1 base for V and 4 bases for J; bases not matched to a gene: 6. CDR3 length equals 17 residues. The DNA for the CDR3 is TGTGCCAGCAGCGTATCCCCAGGGACAGGGGGCACCGGGGAGCTGTTTTTT. It codes for CASSVSPGTGGTGELFF.

CDR3 in DNA: TGCGCCAGCAGCCAAGAAAGGAGTCTAGCGGGCAATGAGCAGTTCTTC. This codes for CASSQERSLAGNEQFF. The J gene is TRBJ2-1, the V gene TRBV4-3, with 8 bases that match TRBD2. This CDR3 has 16 amino acids. Germline V gives CDR1 LGHNA, CDR2 YSLEER. After removal of 0 bases from V and 6 bases from J, the junction contained 7 bases not matched to a gene.

There are a few counts of this clonotype. The chain links TRBV15 to TRBJ2-7; 14 nucleotides line up with TRBD2. The CDR3 is made up of 18 amino acids. CDR1 is LNHNV and CDR2 is YYDKDF in the germline V gene (reference sequence). Trimming removed 0 bases from V and 7 bases from J; junction bases left unmatched: 11. CDR3 in amino acids: CATSREYPGTSGSIEQYF. DNA for the CDR3: TGTGCCACCAGCAGAGAATACCCTGGGACTAGCGGGAGTATAGAGCAGTACTTC.

V gene TRBV30 combines with J gene TRBJ2-3; TRBD2 might be the D (5 bases). Germline V gene data show CDR1 as GTSNPN and CDR2 as SVGIG (reference sequence). The germline V and J ends were trimmed by 3 bases and 0 bases, with 10 bases remaining between them. The CDR3 runs to 14 residues. For the CDR3, the DNA is TGTGCCTGGAGGGGGAGTTATAGCACAGATACGCAGTATTTT. It is translated as CAWRGSYSTDTQYF.

V and J are TRBV5-1 and TRBJ2-5, with 10 bases identical to TRBD2. The CDR3 is 14 residues long. The germline gives CDR1 SGHRS, CDR2 YFSETQ. With 3 bases clipped from V and 3 bases from J, the junction kept 2 bases outside the gene matches. DNA for the CDR3: TGCGCCAGCAGCTCCCTAGCGGGAGAAGAGACCCAGTACTTC. Translated, it gives CASSSLAGEETQYF. The full variable domain, its missing parts supplied by reference TRBV5-1 and TRBJ2-5, is KAGVTQTPRYLIKTRGQQVTLSCSPISGHRSVSWYQQTPGQGLQFLFEYFSETQRNKGNFPGRFSGRQFSNSRSEMNVSTLELGDSALYLCASSSLAGEETQYFGPGTRLLVL.

This chain joins TRBV6-1 and TRBJ1-1; D not resolved. CDR3 length equals 14 residues. Germline CDR1 and CDR2: MNHNS and SASEGT. The germline V and J ends were trimmed by 6 bases and 1 base, with 12 bases remaining between them. The CDR3 here is CASSPGGENTEAFF. Here the CDR3 DNA reads TGTGCCAGCAGCCCAGGTGGGGAGAACACTGAAGCTTTCTTT.

This clonotype appeared once. V usage is TRBV6-7 and J usage is TRBJ2-7; TRBD1 matches at 7 bases. TRBV6-7 is marked as an open reading frame, function uncertain. CDR3 length: 17 amino acids. Here the CDR3 DNA reads TGTACCCGCAGTTCCTCTCCCGGCTCAGGGACAGACTACGAGCAGTACTTC. Translated: CTRSSSPGSGTDYEQYF.

The sample holds many counts of this clonotype. The V gene is TRBV10-3, the J gene TRBJ2-7; D remains ambiguous. Germline V lookup: CDR1 ENHRY, CDR2 SYGVKD. The CDR3 is made up of 12 amino acids. Trimming took 3 bases from V and 1 from J, leaving 4 bases between them. CDR3 in amino acids: CAISDQSYEQYF. The CDR3 DNA sequence: TGTGCCATCAGTGACCAGTCCTACGAGCAGTACTTC.

This clonotype turned up a few times. The chain joins TRBV29-1 to TRBJ2-3, with 10 bases identical to TRBD2. The germline V gene has CDR1 SQVTM and CDR2 ANQGSEA. V was pared by 4 bases and J by 9 bases, with 7 bases of the junction left unmatched. This CDR3 spans 13 amino acids. The CDR3 region has the DNA TGCAGCGTTGGAGCGGGAGGGCCTACGACGCAGTATTTT. Translation: CSVGAGGPTTQYF.

The sample holds a few counts of this clonotype. The chain employs TRBV18 and TRBJ1-4; D not resolved. There are 13 residues in the CDR3. Looked up from germline, CDR1 is KGHSH and CDR2 is LQKENI. V was trimmed by 3 bases and J by 4 bases, leaving 6 bases between them. The CDR3 here is CASSPSDNEKLFF. The CDR3 region has the DNA TGTGCCAGCTCACCTTCCGATAATGAAAAACTGTTTTTT. Supplemented by reference TRBV18 and TRBJ1-4, the full variable domain reads NAGVMQNPRHLVRRRGQEARLRCSPMKGHSHVYWYRQLPEEGLKFMVYLQKENIIDESGMPKERFSAEFPKEGPSILRIQQVVRGDSAAYFCASSPSDNEKLFFGSGTQLSVL.

This clonotype was detected only a few times. This chain connects TRBV4-2 to TRBJ1-3; D is undetermined. CDR1 and CDR2 from the germline V gene are LGHNA and YNFKEQ. V shed 1 base and J shed 0 bases, with 7 bases lying between them. The CDR3 has 15 residues. CDR3 loop: CASSQGLYSGNTIYF. DNA for the CDR3: TGTGCCAGCAGCCAAGGGTTATACTCTGGAAACACCATATATTTT.

This rearrangement joins TRBV7-8 to TRBJ2-5; the D gene is possibly TRBD2 (6 bases). This CDR3 region has 13 residues. The germline V and J ends were trimmed by 5 bases and 5 bases, with 12 bases remaining between them. Germline lookup yields CDR1 SGHVS and CDR2 FQNEAQ. The CDR3 nucleotides read TGTGCCAGCAGCGGGACTCTCGGGGAGACCCAGTACTTC. Its translation is CASSGTLGETQYF.

A few counts support this clonotype. This sequence joins TRBV7-2 and TRBJ2-5; 7 bases are shared with TRBD1. This CDR3 region has 16 residues. The germline CDR1 and CDR2 sequences are SGHTA and FQGNSA. V lost 2 bases, J lost 2 bases, and 8 bases stayed unmatched. In DNA, the CDR3 is TGTGCCAGCAGCTTATCGACAGGGATGGGGCAAGAGACCCAGTACTTC. It is translated as CASSLSTGMGQETQYF.